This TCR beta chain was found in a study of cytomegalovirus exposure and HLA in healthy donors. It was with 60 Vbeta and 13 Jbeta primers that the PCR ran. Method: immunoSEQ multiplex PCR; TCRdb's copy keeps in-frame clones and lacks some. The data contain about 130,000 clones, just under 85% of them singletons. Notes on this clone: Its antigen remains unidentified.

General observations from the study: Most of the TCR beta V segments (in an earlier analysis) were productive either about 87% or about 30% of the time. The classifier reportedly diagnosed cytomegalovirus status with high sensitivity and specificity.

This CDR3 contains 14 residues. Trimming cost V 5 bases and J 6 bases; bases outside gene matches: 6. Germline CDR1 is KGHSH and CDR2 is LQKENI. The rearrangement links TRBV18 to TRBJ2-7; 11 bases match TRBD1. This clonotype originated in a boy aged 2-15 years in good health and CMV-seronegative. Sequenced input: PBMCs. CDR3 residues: CASSSGTGGGEQYF. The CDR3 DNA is TGTGCCAGCTCATCCGGGACAGGGGGGGGCGAGCAGTACTTC.